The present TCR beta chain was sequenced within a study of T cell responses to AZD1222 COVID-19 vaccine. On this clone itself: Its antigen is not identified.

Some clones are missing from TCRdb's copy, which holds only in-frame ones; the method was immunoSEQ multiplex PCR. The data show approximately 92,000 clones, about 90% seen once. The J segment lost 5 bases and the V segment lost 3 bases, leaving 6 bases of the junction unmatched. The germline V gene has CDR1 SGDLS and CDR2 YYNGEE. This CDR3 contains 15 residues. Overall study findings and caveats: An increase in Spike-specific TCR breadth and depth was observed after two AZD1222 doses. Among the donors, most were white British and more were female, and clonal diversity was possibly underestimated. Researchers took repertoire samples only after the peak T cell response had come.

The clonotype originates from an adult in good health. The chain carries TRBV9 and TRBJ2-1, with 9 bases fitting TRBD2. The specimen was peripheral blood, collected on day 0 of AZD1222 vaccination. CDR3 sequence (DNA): TGTGCCAGCAGCGCGCTAGCGGGGCTTAACAATGAGCAGTTCTTC. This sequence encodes CASSALAGLNNEQFF.